The 28 T cell receptor beta chains given below trace back to one sample, sequenced in a study of Graves' ophthalmopathy and Graves' hyperthyroidism (dated by TCRdb to the late 2010s). Instrument used: Illumina HiSeq 2000. TCR beta CDR3 regions were amplified from RNA transcripts for repertoire sequencing. A first-round RT-PCR used HTBI primers with the Qiagen OneStep RT-PCR kit, followed by a second-round multiplex PCR, size selection and purification. Through fastp at Q25 and MiXCR, TCRdb rebuilt clones from the public reads, retaining in-frame beta chains. Each CDR3 protein appears once, grouped with its most common genes and DNA. This sample lists about 210,000 distinct CDR3 sequences; 25% to 30% were detected once. Together, the top ten hold approximately 9% of the sample. The sample was peripheral blood. The receptors come from a man aged 45-65 years with Graves' ophthalmopathy. Donor details come from another sample of the same person, matched by shared clones.

The table lists this clonotype with many counts. The chain recombines TRBV11-2 with TRBJ2-7; the D call may be TRBD1 or TRBD2 (5 bases each). Trimming pared 5 bases from V and 5 bases from J, leaving 16 bases between. Per the germline V gene, CDR1 is SGHAT and CDR2 is FQNNGV. The CDR3 is made up of 14 amino acids. The CDR3 bases are TGTGCCAGCAGCCCCTCGTGGGGGACGAACGAGCAGTACTTC. This gives the protein CASSPSWGTNEQYF.

The V gene is TRBV6-1, the J gene TRBJ1-1, with a weak D call TRBD1 (6 bases). CDR3 length: 14 amino acids. Trimming pared 3 bases from V and 0 bases from J, leaving 8 bases between. The germline CDR1 and CDR2 sequences are MNHNS and SASEGT. The DNA for the CDR3 is TGTGCCAGCAGTGACGGACAGTTGAACACTGAAGCTTTCTTT. Amino acid sequence: CASSDGQLNTEAFF.

The V call is TRBV12-3 or TRBV12-4, the J call TRBJ1-2; no clear D gene. This CDR3 is built from 15 residues. Trimming stripped 1 base from V and 5 bases from J, with 14 bases between. The CDR3 loop is CASSLGVRTPYGYTF. In DNA form, the CDR3 reads TGTGCCAGCAGTTTAGGAGTGCGAACTCCTTATGGCTACACCTTC.

The chain is built from TRBV12-3 or TRBV12-4 and TRBJ2-5, with 10 positions matching TRBD2. V gave up 1 base and J gave up 1 base; unmatched junction bases: 3. This CDR3 has 16 residues. The CDR3 sequence: CASSLGTSGTQETQYF. CDR3 DNA: TGTGCCAGCAGTTTAGGAACTAGCGGGACCCAAGAGACCCAGTACTTC.

Many counts were recorded for this clonotype. The chain has TRBV10-3 and TRBJ1-5, with D possibly matching TRBD1 (5 bases). CDR1 and CDR2 from the germline V gene are ENHRY and SYGVKD. This CDR3 is 13 amino acids long. Trimming took 4 bases from V and 5 from J, leaving 9 bases between them. The DNA of the CDR3 is TGTGCCATCAGTGTAGGGGTGGATCAGCCCCAGCATTTT. This codes for CAISVGVDQPQHF.

At least ten counts were recorded for this clonotype. The chain couples TRBV11-2 to TRBJ2-7, with 7 bases that match TRBD2. V dropped 3 bases and J dropped 3; count of bases not matched to a gene: 11. The CDR3 has 16 residues. Germline V lookup: CDR1 SGHAT, CDR2 FQNNGV. The CDR3 sequence: CASSFGLAGVDYEQYF. The CDR3 DNA reads TGTGCCAGCAGCTTCGGGTTAGCGGGCGTAGACTACGAGCAGTACTTC.

Ten or more counts support this clonotype. The V call is TRBV28, the J call TRBJ2-7; D is possibly TRBD2 (6 bases). Trimming cost V 3 bases and J 3 bases, with 21 bases left between them. Germline CDR1 is MDHEN and CDR2 is SYDVKM. The CDR3 is 17 amino acids. CDR3 loop: CASSLRLRRADFYEQYF. CDR3 sequence (DNA): TGTGCCAGCAGTTTGAGGTTGCGGAGGGCGGATTTCTACGAGCAGTACTTC.

The chain joins TRBV28 to TRBJ1-1, with TRBD1 matching over 7 bases. Germline V CDR1 and CDR2: MDHEN, SYDVKM. The CDR3 totals 14 residues. J lost 1 base, V lost 7 bases, and 6 bases had no gene match. In nucleotides, the CDR3 is TGTGCCAGCACCCTCAGGGGGTCGAACACTGAAGCTTTCTTT. Amino acid sequence: CASTLRGSNTEAFF.

In this sample, this clonotype turned up many times. The chain employs TRBV11-2 and TRBJ2-5, with D maybe TRBD2 (6 bases). Trimming removed 3 bases from V and 1 base from J, with 12 bases in between. The CDR3 totals 15 residues. Germline values: CDR1 SGHAT, CDR2 FQNNGV. CDR3 sequence (DNA): TGTGCCAGCAGCTTGGGGAGCGGGTCCCAAGAGACCCAGTACTTC. Translation gives CASSLGSGSQETQYF.

The sample holds many counts of this clonotype. J is TRBJ1-1 and V is TRBV6-1; D not resolved. V shed 4 bases and J shed 2 bases, with 14 bases lying between them. In germline, CDR1 is MNHNS, CDR2 SASEGT. This CDR3 region has 15 residues. The DNA for the CDR3 is TGTGCCAGCAGTGTTTTCCGGGTTAAAAACACTGAAGCTTTCTTT. It specifies CASSVFRVKNTEAFF.

The table lists this clonotype with many counts. The V gene is TRBV6-1, the J gene TRBJ2-5, with no clear D. The V gene lost 6 bases and the J gene lost 5 bases, with 13 bases spanning the gap. There are 13 residues in the CDR3. The germline gives CDR1 MNHNS, CDR2 SASEGT. Here the CDR3 reads CASSRALEETQYF. The CDR3 bases are TGTGCCAGCAGCCGGGCTTTAGAGGAGACCCAGTACTTC.

In this sample, this clonotype turned up many times. V is TRBV7-2 and J is TRBJ2-7; 9 nucleotides line up with TRBD1. The germline gives CDR1 SGHTA, CDR2 FQGNSA. The junction had 6 bases not matched to a gene; V was cut back by 7 bases and J by 2 bases. This CDR3 is 14 amino acids long. CDR3 residues: CASTWTGDTYEQYF. CDR3 DNA sequence: TGTGCCAGCACCTGGACAGGGGACACCTACGAGCAGTACTTC.

At least ten counts were recorded for this clonotype. V gene TRBV10-1 combines with J gene TRBJ2-3, with D hard to call. Deletions cut 2 bases from V and 0 bases from J, with 18 bases between. CDR3 length: 18 residues. Germline values: CDR1 WNHNN, CDR2 SYGVQD (reference sequence). The CDR3 reads CASSETPLPFSSTDTQYF. The CDR3 bases are TGCGCCAGCAGTGAGACACCGTTGCCGTTTTCTAGCACAGATACGCAGTATTTT.

This clonotype was seen ten or more times. The rearrangement joins TRBV7-2 to TRBJ2-7; TRBD1 might be the D (5 bases). Germline-derived CDR1 and CDR2 are SGHTA and FQGNSA. The CDR3 is 12 residues long. V lost 5 bases and J 6 bases, leaving 11 bases between the germline ends. CDR3 coding DNA: TGTGCCAGCAGCCGCCAACAGGTCGAGCAGTACTTC. Amino acid sequence: CASSRQQVEQYF.

The chain employs TRBV3-1 and TRBJ2-5; D is ambiguous. Germline loops: CDR1 LGHDT, CDR2 YNNKEL (reference sequence). The CDR3 consists of 13 residues. V lost 2 bases to trimming and J lost 5 bases, with 9 bases between them. The CDR3 DNA is TGTGCCAGCAGCCAAAGGTGGTTCGAGACCCAGTACTTC. It is translated as CASSQRWFETQYF.

This clonotype was picked up many times. V usage is TRBV28 and J usage is TRBJ2-7; 10 bases map to TRBD2. Per germline, CDR1 MDHEN and CDR2 SYDVKM. The CDR3 is made up of 14 amino acids. V was clipped by 5 bases and J by 0 bases; unmatched bases: 1. Written as DNA, the CDR3 is TGTGCCAGCAGTGCTAGCGGGAGCTCCTACGAGCAGTACTTC. It codes for CASSASGSSYEQYF.

Ten or more counts support this clonotype. The chain uses TRBV7-8 and TRBJ2-2, with D uncertain. The V gene lost 5 bases and the J gene lost 2 bases, with 12 bases spanning the gap. Germline CDR1 and CDR2: SGHVS and FQNEAQ. This CDR3 comprises 15 residues. CDR3 nucleotides: TGTGCCAGCAGCCGGCCGCGCGGAAACACCGGGGAGCTGTTTTTT. It is translated as CASSRPRGNTGELFF.

This clonotype was observed at least ten times. The chain recombines TRBV3-1 with TRBJ1-1; 9 nucleotides agree with TRBD1. Germline assignment: CDR1 LGHDT and CDR2 YNNKEL (reference sequence). The V segment lost 4 bases and the J segment 1 base; nucleotides outside the gene matches: 7. The length of the CDR3 is 16 residues. The CDR3 reads CASSLTGGARNTEAFF. In DNA form, the CDR3 reads TGTGCCAGCAGCCTCACAGGGGGCGCGCGGAACACTGAAGCTTTCTTT.

This clonotype was counted ten times or more. This chain uses TRBV6-5 with TRBJ2-6; no firm D call. Germline CDR1 is MNHEY and CDR2 is SVGAGI. CDR3 length equals 15 residues. V was shortened by 8 bases and J by 3 bases, with 14 bases between the two germline ends. For the CDR3, the DNA is TGTGCCAGCTGCGCAGGATCTGTTGGGGCCAACGTCCTGACTTTC. This sequence encodes CASCAGSVGANVLTF.

The genes are TRBV6-2 or TRBV6-3 and TRBJ1-2, with TRBD1 matching 7 bases. The V gene's germline CDR1 is MNHEY and CDR2 SVGEGT. CDR3 length equals 13 residues. Trimming removed 6 bases from V and 7 bases from J; junction bases left unmatched: 8. The CDR3 loop is CASRSTGRGGYTF. The DNA of the CDR3 is TGTGCCAGCAGATCGACAGGGAGGGGTGGCTACACCTTC.

This clonotype showed up many times. The chain recombines TRBV18 with TRBJ1-5, with 9 positions matching TRBD1. J was trimmed by 5 bases and V by 4 bases; bases with no gene match: 9. The CDR3 extends over 16 amino acids. Germline V gene sequence: CDR1 KGHSH, CDR2 LQKENI. CDR3 sequence reads: CASSRTRTGDYQPQHF. The CDR3 region has the DNA TGTGCCAGCTCACGAACTCGGACAGGGGATTATCAGCCCCAGCATTTT.

The chain uses TRBV28 and TRBJ2-5; D not certain. CDR1 and CDR2 (germline): MDHEN, SYDVKM. The CDR3 loop spans 16 amino acids. The V gene lost 4 bases and the J gene lost 4 bases, with 19 bases spanning the gap. The CDR3 bases are TGTGCCAGCAGTTCACCAGGCCTATTTGCTAGAGAGACCCAGTACTTC. It codes for CASSSPGLFARETQYF. The variable domain in full, with the rest retrieved from reference TRBV28 and TRBJ2-5, is DVKVTQSSRYLVKRTGEKVFLECVQDMDHENMFWYRQDPGLGLRLIYFSYDVKMKEKGDIPEGYSVSREKKERFSLILESASTNQTSMYLCASSSPGLFARETQYFGPGTRLLVL.

This CDR3 is CASSFWGLVNTEAFF. DNA for the CDR3: TGTGCCAGCAGTTTCTGGGGACTGGTGAACACTGAAGCTTTCTTT. The chain has TRBV12-3 or TRBV12-4 and TRBJ1-1, with D possibly TRBD1 on 5 matching bases. V was trimmed by 3 bases and J by 0 bases, leaving 11 bases between them. The CDR3 totals 15 residues.

This clonotype was counted many times. The chain employs TRBV4-3 and TRBJ2-7, with a possible D match to TRBD1 (5 bases). Per the germline V gene, CDR1 is LGHNA and CDR2 is YSLEER. The CDR3 sequence is 13 residues long. V was clipped by 2 bases and J by 3 bases, with 8 bases between them. CDR3 DNA: TGCGCCAGCAGCCAATCGCAGGGCTACGAGCAGTACTTC. It is translated as CASSQSQGYEQYF.

This clonotype was seen many times. The chain uses TRBV29-1 and TRBJ2-7; D not resolved. Germline CDR1 and CDR2: SQVTM and ANQGSEA. V was pared by 1 base and J by 2 bases, with 6 bases between. The CDR3 is 12 residues long. The CDR3: CSVEVGTYEQYF. The CDR3 nucleotides are TGCAGCGTTGAAGTAGGGACCTACGAGCAGTACTTC.

The gene calls are TRBV11-2 and TRBJ1-1, with TRBD1 as a possible D gene (5 bases). The V gene lost 2 bases and the J gene lost 5 bases, with 21 bases spanning the gap. This CDR3 has 17 amino acids. Looked up from germline, CDR1 is SGHAT and CDR2 is FQNNGV. The CDR3 loop reads CASSLLPSTDPRTEAFF. The CDR3 DNA follows: TGTGCCAGCAGCTTACTCCCATCGACAGACCCGAGGACTGAAGCTTTCTTT.

The V gene is TRBV12-3 or TRBV12-4, the J gene TRBJ1-1; D uncertain. The V end was cut by 6 bases, the J end by 1 base, with 12 bases between. This CDR3 is 14 amino acids long. The CDR3: CASRYMDRNTEAFF. CDR3 sequence (DNA): TGTGCCAGCAGATACATGGATCGGAACACTGAAGCTTTCTTT.

This clonotype occurred many times. The chain joins TRBV4-1 to TRBJ1-1; unclear D gene. The CDR3 has 15 residues. In germline, CDR1 is MGHRA, CDR2 YSYEKL. Trimming stripped 1 base from V and 3 bases from J, with 12 bases between. CDR3 coding DNA: TGCGCCAGCAGCCAAGTTGAGGGATGGGACACTGAAGCTTTCTTT. Translated, it gives CASSQVEGWDTEAFF.